These 10 T cell receptor beta chains were sequenced from one sample in a study of blood T cell repertoires in COVID-19. Profiled with immunoSEQ multiplex PCR; TCRdb holds only in-frame clones, not every one. The data contain 98,000 or so clones, roughly 82% of them singletons. Sequenced material: peripheral blood. These TCRs come from a man in his sixties with acute or convalescent COVID-19.

V usage is TRBV14 and J usage is TRBJ2-3; D uncertain. Per germline, CDR1 SGHDN and CDR2 FVKESK. This CDR3 is built from 15 residues. With 3 bases removed from V and 0 bases from J, the gap between germline ends came to 10 bases. The CDR3 DNA sequence: TGTGCCAGCAGCCAGGCTCGTGCTAGCACAGATACGCAGTATTTT. Amino acids: CASSQARASTDTQYF.

The V call is TRBV12-5, the J call TRBJ1-1, with TRBD1 matching 7 bases. Trimming removed 5 bases from V and 13 bases from J; junction bases left unmatched: 16. Germline CDR1 reads LGHNT; CDR2 reads FRNRAP. The CDR3 is made up of 14 amino acids. CDR3 sequence: CASGPPGQPRRVFF. The CDR3 DNA follows: TGTGCTAGTGGTCCGCCGGGACAGCCGCGCCGAGTTTTCTTT.

This chain links TRBV5-4 with TRBJ2-7; 9 positions match TRBD1. Germline V lookup: CDR1 SGHNT, CDR2 YYREEE (reference sequence). The CDR3 loop spans 15 amino acids. Germline trimming cut 3 bases from V and 8 bases from J; bases unmatched to any gene: 12. This CDR3 is CASSSAGQGFNQQYV. For the CDR3, the DNA is TGTGCCAGCAGCTCCGCGGGACAGGGCTTCAACCAGCAGTACGTC.

The rearrangement uses TRBV5-1 and TRBJ1-1; 7 nucleotides align to TRBD1. Germline loops: CDR1 SGHRS, CDR2 YFSETQ. The CDR3 sequence is 15 residues long. With 0 bases clipped from V and 5 bases from J, the junction kept 7 bases outside the gene matches. For the CDR3, the DNA is TGCGCCAGCAGCTTGGTTCTTGCAGGGGGGACTGAAGCTTTCTTT. As protein: CASSLVLAGGTEAFF.

The chain recombines TRBV25-1 with TRBJ2-1; 9 positions match TRBD2. Germline V lookup: CDR1 MGHDK, CDR2 SYGVNS. This CDR3 spans 18 amino acids. Germline trimming cut 0 bases from V and 10 bases from J; bases unmatched to any gene: 16. CDR3 DNA sequence: TGTGCCAGCAGTGAATATGGGTCGACTAGCGGAAATCCCGGGGAGCAGTTCTTC. This sequence encodes CASSEYGSTSGNPGEQFF.

The chain combines TRBV10-1 with TRBJ1-1; 9 positions match TRBD1. The CDR3 is made up of 15 amino acids. CDR1 WNHNN and CDR2 SYGVQD come from the germline V gene (reference sequence). With 6 bases clipped from V and 3 bases from J, the junction kept 8 bases outside the gene matches. This chain's CDR3 is CASRELQGADTEAFF. The CDR3 bases are TGCGCCAGCAGAGAACTACAGGGGGCGGACACTGAAGCTTTCTTT.

The V gene is TRBV11-3, the J gene TRBJ2-2, with D possibly TRBD1 on 6 matching bases. This CDR3 contains 15 residues. With 7 bases removed from V and 0 bases from J, the gap between germline ends came to 12 bases. The germline gives CDR1 SGHNT, CDR2 YENEEA. CDR3 in DNA: TGTGCCAGCAAACAGGGCCACGCGAACACCGGGGAGCTGTTTTTT. Translated: CASKQGHANTGELFF.

The V gene is TRBV25-1, the J gene TRBJ2-1; weak D call: TRBD2 (5 bases). CDR1 is MGHDK, CDR2 SYGVNS, per germline. This CDR3 is built from 10 residues. V was trimmed by 8 bases and J by 16 bases, leaving 15 bases between them. The CDR3 sequence is CASRGLQSFF. CDR3 nucleotides: TGTGCCAGCCGCGGACTCCAGTCCTTCTTC.

This clone was seen only once. One end of the junction is discordant with germline, which a read error may explain. The chain carries TRBV18 and TRBJ1-1, with D possibly TRBD1 on 5 matching bases. CDR1 and CDR2 (germline): KGHSH, LQKENI. The CDR3 length is 14 residues. The CDR3 loop is CASSPQAVDTEAFF. In DNA, the CDR3 is TGTGCCAGCTCTCCACAGGCGGTGGACACTGAAGCTTTCTTT. Looking up the rest from reference TRBV18 and TRBJ1-1 gives the full variable domain: NAGVMQNPRHLVRRRGQEARLRCSPMKGHSHVYWYRQLPEEGLKFMVYLQKENIIDESGMPKERFSAEFPKEGPSILRIQQVVRGDSAAYFCASSPQAVDTEAFFGQGTRLTVV.

The chain uses TRBV5-1 and TRBJ2-5; TRBD1 might be the D (8 bases). Germline-derived CDR1 and CDR2 are SGHRS and YFSETQ. This CDR3 contains 14 residues. V dropped 4 bases and J dropped 5 bases, with 15 bases sitting between them. CDR3 nucleotide sequence: TGCGCCAGCAGCCCCACAGGGGGAGGGGAGACCCAGTACTTC. This translates into CASSPTGGGETQYF.